This TCR beta chain appears in the sequencing data of a study of blood T cell repertoires in COVID-19. Overall study context: Acute and convalescent COVID-19 specimens originated in the United States, Italy and Spain. The cDNA or gDNA used as material had been derived from T cells, B-cell-depleted T cells, or PBMCs.

As originally analysed: Reference gene primers were amplified, and this amplification served to estimate nucleated cell counts. Only in-frame clones appear in the TCRdb table, and some are missing; sequencing was by immunoSEQ multiplex PCR. V, J and clone size are those of that table, while D and trimming were read from the DNA. This sample carries approximately 220,000 clones, 83% of them seen once, and the ten largest clones take about 2.7%. V shed 3 bases, J shed 7 bases, and the junction held 8 bases outside the gene matches. This CDR3 spans 14 amino acids. The germline CDR1 and CDR2 sequences are LGHDT and YNNKEL (reference sequence).

The sample consisted of peripheral blood. The J gene is TRBJ2-7, the V gene TRBV3-1 (or the pseudogene TRBV3-2); 8 nucleotides agree with TRBD2. The receptor was isolated from a woman in her thirties or forties with active or convalescent COVID-19. CDR3 residues: CASSQTSATFEQYF. In DNA form, the CDR3 reads TGTGCCAGCAGCCAGACTAGCGCCACCTTTGAGCAGTACTTC.